This T cell receptor beta chain comes out of a study of blood T cell repertoires in COVID-19. Study overall: Spain, Italy and the United States supplied samples that represented acute and convalescent COVID-19. PBMCs, B-cell-depleted T cells, or T cells were the source of the cDNA or gDNA that made up the material.

Under the authors' procedure: Researchers report that nucleated cell counts were estimated from reference gene primer amplification. Some clones are missing from TCRdb's copy, which holds only in-frame ones; the method was immunoSEQ multiplex PCR. Clonal size and the V and J genes are those of that table, whereas D and trimming came from the DNA. The sample yields tens of thousands of clones, about 82% seen once. Germline-derived CDR1 and CDR2 are LNHNV and YYDKDF (reference sequence). The length of the CDR3 is 17 residues. V lost 4 bases, J lost 7 bases, and 25 bases lay in between. The rearrangement joins TRBV15 to TRBJ1-1, with D perhaps matching TRBD1 (6 bases). Sequencing was performed on peripheral blood. The receptor was isolated from a man over 45 with acute or convalescent COVID-19. CDR3: CATSTTLNQGLRGEAFF. In DNA, the CDR3 is TGTGCCACCAGCACAACCTTAAACCAGGGGCTGAGAGGTGAAGCTTTCTTT.